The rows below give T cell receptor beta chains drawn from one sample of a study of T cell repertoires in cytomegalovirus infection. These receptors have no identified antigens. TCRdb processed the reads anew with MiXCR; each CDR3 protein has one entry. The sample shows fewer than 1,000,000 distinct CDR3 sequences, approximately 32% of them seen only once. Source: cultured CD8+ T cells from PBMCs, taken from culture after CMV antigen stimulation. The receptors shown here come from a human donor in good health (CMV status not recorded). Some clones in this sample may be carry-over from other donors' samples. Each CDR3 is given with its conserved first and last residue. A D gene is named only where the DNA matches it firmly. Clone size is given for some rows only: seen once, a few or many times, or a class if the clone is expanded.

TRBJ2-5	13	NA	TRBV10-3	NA	CAIRLDSPGTQYF	TGTGCCATCAGATTGGACAGTCCCGGGACCCAGTACTTC
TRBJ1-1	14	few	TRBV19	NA	CASSAGFMNTEAFF	TGTGCCAGTAGTGCCGGTTTCATGAACACTGAAGCTTTCTTT
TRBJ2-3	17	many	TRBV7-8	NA	CASGSQHLGAVKDTQYF	TGTGCCAGCGGGTCCCAACATTTGGGGGCGGTTAAAGATACGCAGTATTTT
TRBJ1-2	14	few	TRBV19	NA	CASSPFETTYGYTF	TGTGCCAGTAGTCCCTTTGAGACAACCTATGGCTACACCTTC
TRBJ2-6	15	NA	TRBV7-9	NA	CASSATGSGANVLTF	TGTGCCAGCAGTGCCACAGGGTCTGGGGCCAACGTCCTGACTTTC
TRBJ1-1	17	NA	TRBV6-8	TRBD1	CASSYSGQGAADTEAFF	TGTGCCAGCAGTTACTCGGGACAGGGGGCAGCGGACACTGAAGCTTTCTTT
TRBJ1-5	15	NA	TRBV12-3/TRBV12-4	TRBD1	CASSPWTGDNQPQHF	TGTGCCAGCAGTCCCTGGACAGGGGACAATCAGCCCCAGCATTTT
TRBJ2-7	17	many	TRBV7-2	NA	CASSLAAGQEFSYEQYF	TGTGCCAGCAGCTTAGCTGCGGGTCAGGAATTCTCCTACGAGCAGTACTTC
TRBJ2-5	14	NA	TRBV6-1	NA	CASSDWTARETQYF	TGTGCCAGCAGTGACTGGACAGCCAGAGAGACCCAGTACTTC
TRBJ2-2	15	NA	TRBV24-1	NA	CATSAGGTVVGELFF	TGTGCCACCAGTGCAGGAGGCACCGTCGTCGGGGAGCTGTTTTTT
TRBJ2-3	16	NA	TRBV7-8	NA	CASSLEAFRGTDTQYF	TGTGCCAGCAGCTTAGAAGCTTTCCGGGGAACAGATACGCAGTATTTT
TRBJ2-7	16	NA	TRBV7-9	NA	CASSLGRGDNFYEQYF	TGTGCCAGCAGCTTAGGGCGGGGCGACAACTTCTACGAGCAGTACTTC
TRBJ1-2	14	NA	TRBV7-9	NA	CASSLSGDNYGYTF	TGTGCCAGCAGCTTATCAGGGGACAACTATGGCTACACCTTC
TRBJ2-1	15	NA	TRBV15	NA	CATSGGGLTYYEQFF	TGTGCCACCAGCGGAGGGGGACTAACCTACTATGAGCAGTTCTTC
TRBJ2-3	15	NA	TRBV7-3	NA	CASSLTRSGTDTQYF	TGTGCCAGCAGCCTCACTAGGTCGGGCACAGATACGCAGTATTTT
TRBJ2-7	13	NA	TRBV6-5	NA	CASSYSAPYEQYF	TGTGCCAGCAGTTACTCGGCCCCCTACGAGCAGTACTTC
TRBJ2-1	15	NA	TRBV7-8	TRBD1	CASSKGQGAYNEQFF	TGTGCCAGCAGCAAAGGACAGGGGGCCTACAATGAGCAGTTCTTC
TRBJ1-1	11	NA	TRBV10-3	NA	CATKTGPEAFF	TGTGCCACTAAGACAGGCCCTGAAGCTTTCTTT
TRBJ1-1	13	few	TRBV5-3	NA	CASRHREHTEAFF	TGTGCCAGCAGGCACAGGGAACACACTGAAGCTTTCTTT
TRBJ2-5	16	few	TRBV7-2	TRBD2	CASSLAVASGLRAQYF	TGTGCCAGCAGCTTAGCGGTGGCTAGCGGGCTAAGGGCCCAGTACTTC
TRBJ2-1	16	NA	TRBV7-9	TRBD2	CASSLAGTRNYNEQFF	TGTGCCAGCAGCTTAGCCGGGACTAGGAATTACAATGAGCAGTTCTTC
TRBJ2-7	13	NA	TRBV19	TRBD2	CASTPGLAGPFFF	TGTGCCAGTACCCCAGGACTAGCTGGACCCTTTTTCTTC
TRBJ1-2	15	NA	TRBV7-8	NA	CASSPRALSNYGYTF	TGTGCCAGCAGCCCTAGGGCCCTTTCTAACTATGGCTACACCTTC
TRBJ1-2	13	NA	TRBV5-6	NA	CASSLSPGRGYTF	TGTGCCAGCAGCCTCTCGCCAGGGAGAGGCTACACCTTC
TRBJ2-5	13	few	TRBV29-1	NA	CSVVAGRQETQYF	TGCAGCGTTGTCGCGGGGCGCCAAGAGACCCAGTACTTC
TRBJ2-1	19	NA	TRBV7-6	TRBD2	CASSLAASGGDSSYNEQFF	TGTGCCAGCAGCTTAGCGGCCAGCGGGGGGGACAGCTCCTACAATGAGCAGTTCTTC
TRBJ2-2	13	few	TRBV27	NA	CASSPLGLGELFF	TGTGCCAGCTCGCCTTTAGGGCTCGGGGAGCTGTTTTTT
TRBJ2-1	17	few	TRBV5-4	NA	CASSGGDTGPTYNEQFF	TGTGCCAGCAGCGGGGGTGATACAGGGCCAACCTACAATGAGCAGTTCTTC
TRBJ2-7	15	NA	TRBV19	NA	CASSILRTTRDEQYF	TGTGCCAGTAGTATTCTTCGGACGACCCGGGACGAGCAGTACTTC
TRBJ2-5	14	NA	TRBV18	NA	CASSQQYAQETQYF	TGTGCCAGCTCACAACAGTACGCCCAAGAGACCCAGTACTTC
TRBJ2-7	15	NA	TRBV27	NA	CASSLYRQGSHEQYF	TGTGCCAGCAGTTTATATAGGCAGGGGTCCCACGAGCAGTACTTC
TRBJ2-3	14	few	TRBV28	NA	CASSLSGGGYTQYF	TGTGCCAGCAGTTTATCAGGGGGAGGTTATACGCAGTATTTT
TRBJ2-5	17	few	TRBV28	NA	CASPPGESNGLGETQYF	TGTGCCAGCCCTCCGGGGGAGAGTAACGGTTTGGGAGAGACCCAGTACTTC
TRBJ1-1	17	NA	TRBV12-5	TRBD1	CASGFTGVPKADTEAFF	TGTGCTAGTGGTTTCACAGGGGTTCCAAAGGCGGACACTGAAGCTTTCTTT
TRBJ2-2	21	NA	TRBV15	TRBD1	CATSRDPRLVGTGEVTGELFF	TGTGCCACCAGCAGAGACCCCCGTCTGGTGGGGACAGGGGAGGTGACCGGGGAGCTGTTTTTT
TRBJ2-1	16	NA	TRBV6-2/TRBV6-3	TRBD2	CASTLAGGFAYNEQFF	TGTGCCAGCACACTAGCGGGGGGGTTCGCCTACAATGAGCAGTTCTTC
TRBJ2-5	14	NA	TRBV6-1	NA	CASLEDHAKETQYF	TGTGCCAGCCTGGAGGACCACGCTAAAGAGACCCAGTACTTC
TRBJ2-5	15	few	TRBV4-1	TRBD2	CASSQDQRGQETQYF	TGCGCCAGCAGCCAAGACCAGCGGGGGCAAGAGACCCAGTACTTC
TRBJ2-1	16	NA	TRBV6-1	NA	CASSGLDMGLKSEQFF	TGTGCCAGCAGTGGCTTAGACATGGGTCTTAAATCGGAGCAGTTCTTC
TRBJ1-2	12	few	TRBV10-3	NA	CAISDGKDGYTF	TGTGCCATCAGTGACGGGAAGGATGGCTACACCTTC
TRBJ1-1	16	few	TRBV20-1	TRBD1	CSARHYRDRDDTEAFF	TGCAGTGCTAGACATTACAGGGACAGGGACGACACTGAAGCTTTCTTT
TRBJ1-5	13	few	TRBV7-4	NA	CATQGSSNQPQHF	TGTGCCACCCAGGGCTCAAGCAATCAGCCCCAGCATTTT
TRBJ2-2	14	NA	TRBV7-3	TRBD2	CASSSGRDTGELFF	TGTGCCAGCAGCTCTGGGAGGGACACCGGGGAGCTGTTTTTT
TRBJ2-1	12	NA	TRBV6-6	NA	CASSFPRVEQFF	TGTGCCAGCAGTTTTCCCAGGGTTGAGCAGTTCTTC
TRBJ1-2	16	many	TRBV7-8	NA	CASTPLRPTPNYGYTF	TGTGCCAGCACTCCCCTGCGACCTACGCCTAACTATGGCTACACCTTC
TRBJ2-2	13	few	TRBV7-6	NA	CASSRTRAGELFF	TGTGCCAGCAGCCGTACTCGGGCCGGGGAGCTGTTTTTT
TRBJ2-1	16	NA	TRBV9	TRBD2	CASSVPLAGGYNEQFF	TGTGCCAGCAGCGTTCCCCTAGCGGGGGGCTACAATGAGCAGTTCTTC
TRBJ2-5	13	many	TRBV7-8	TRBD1	CASSFRGMETQYF	TGTGCCAGCAGTTTCAGGGGGATGGAGACCCAGTACTTC
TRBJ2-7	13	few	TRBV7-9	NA	CASLLGGGYEQYF	TGTGCCAGCCTCCTGGGGGGAGGCTACGAGCAGTACTTC